What follows is one T cell receptor (beta chain) and its context. No conserved phenylalanine or tryptophan ends this CDR3, so it is likely a read error. It is unclear where the CDR3 begins or ends on the DNA, so no DNA is shown, and the CDR3 is as TCRdb lists it. This sample was taken from a study of blood T cell repertoires in COVID-19. Study-level background: COVID-19 samples from acute and convalescent phases originated in the United States, Italy and Spain. The analysed material was cDNA or gDNA that came from T cells, B-cell-depleted T cells, or PBMCs.

Seattle enrolled patients during active infection and tracked them longitudinally. The CDR3 spans 11 residues, counting both ends. CDR1 is SGHVS, CDR2 FQNEAQ, per germline. Original processing methods: Estimates of nucleated cell counts were drawn from the amplification of reference gene primers. Assay: immunoSEQ multiplex PCR; the TCRdb copy retains only in-frame clones and omits some. V and J calls and clone size come straight from that table; D and trimming were deduced from the DNA. This sample carries some 180,000 clones, over 80% of them seen once, and the ten largest clones take roughly 7.2%. The source of this sequence is a woman aged 35 to 49 with COVID-19, enrolled during active disease. What was sequenced was peripheral blood. The rearrangement joins TRBV7-8 to TRBJ2-7; TRBD1, as called in the table, went unchecked against the DNA. The CDR3 sequence is CASSLVDRVDL.